The text below deals with one T cell receptor (beta chain). These data come from a study of blood T cell repertoires in COVID-19. Study summary: COVID-19 samples, acute and convalescent, were from the United States, Italy and Spain. T cells, B-cell-depleted T cells, or PBMCs provided the cDNA or gDNA that served as material.

CDR1 and CDR2 from the germline V gene are SGHTA and FQGTGA. Losses at the gene ends were 5 bases for V and 0 bases for J; bases not matched to a gene: 8. The CDR3 consists of 17 residues. As handled by the study authors: From reference gene primer amplification, estimates of nucleated cell counts were derived. The protocol was immunoSEQ multiplex PCR, while the TCRdb copy is restricted to in-frame clones and leaves out a portion. For V, J and clone size, that table is used; D and trimming come from the DNA. The sample records some 200,000 clones, approximately 82% being singletons. The sequence was collected from a human donor with acute or convalescent COVID-19. The donor label of this sample is uncertain. The sequenced sample was peripheral blood. The chain combines TRBV7-3 with TRBJ2-1; 9 bases fit TRBD2. CDR3 sequence reads: CASSPTSGPSSYNEQFF. The CDR3, as DNA: TGTGCCAGCAGCCCAACTAGCGGGCCTAGCTCCTACAATGAGCAGTTCTTC.